These 30 T cell receptor beta chains came from one sample sequenced in a study of human T cells and chemical hapten exposure. TCRdb ran MiXCR on the RACE reads and lists one entry per CDR3 protein. The sample has some 380,000 distinct CDR3 sequences, more than 4.5% seen once; the top ten hold around 2%. Time point defined: patch test 1, 2 weeks after DPC sensitization. Treatment noted: therapeutic diphenylcyclopropenone sensitization with weekly scalp DPC. The sample in question was whole blood, obtained in connection with sensitization to the hapten diphenylcyclopropenone (DPC). These TCRs come from a woman aged 50 to 60 with alopecia areata. Some clones in this sample may be carry-over from other donors' samples.

This clonotype turned up a few times. This sequence joins TRBV10-3 and TRBJ1-1; D unclear. The CDR3 loop spans 13 amino acids. Germline values: CDR1 ENHRY, CDR2 SYGVKD. V dropped 3 bases and J dropped 4 bases, with 9 bases sitting between them. The CDR3 DNA reads TGTGCCATCAGTGACTCCGGACGCACTGAAGCTTTCTTT. Protein product: CAISDSGRTEAFF.

This clonotype came up many times. This chain uses TRBV28 with TRBJ1-1; D is unclear. The CDR3 sequence is 14 residues long. V lost 1 base and J lost 4, with 10 bases in between. CDR1 and CDR2 (germline): MDHEN, SYDVKM. For the CDR3, the DNA is TGTGCCAGCAGTTTATTAAGCGCAGGCACTGAAGCTTTCTTT. Amino acid sequence: CASSLLSAGTEAFF.

This clonotype appeared many times. In DNA, the CDR3 is TGTGCCAGCTCACCAAGTCAGGGAACGGGCTACACCTTC. This encodes CASSPSQGTGYTF. V usage is TRBV18 and J usage is TRBJ1-2; the D gene is possibly TRBD1 (5 bases). The V gene lost 2 bases and the J gene lost 8 bases, with 12 bases spanning the gap. CDR3 length equals 13 residues. Germline CDR1 reads KGHSH; CDR2 reads LQKENI.

At least ten counts were recorded for this clonotype. The V and J genes are TRBV20-1 and TRBJ1-5; TRBD1 matches 8 bases. The V segment lost 6 bases and the J segment 11 bases; nucleotides outside the gene matches: 3. Per germline, CDR1 DFQATT and CDR2 SNEGSKA (reference sequence). This CDR3 contains 10 residues. The CDR3 loop reads CSAYRGTQHF. CDR3 in DNA: TGCAGTGCCTACAGGGGGACCCAGCATTTT.

The chain couples TRBV27 to TRBJ2-7; no definite D call. The CDR3 covers 16 residues. V gave up 3 bases and J gave up 4 bases, with 19 bases separating them. Germline CDR1 and CDR2: MNHEY and SMNVEV (reference sequence). CDR3 bases: TGTGCCAGCAGTTTGTCGACAAATGCTTGGCCTTACGAGCAGTACTTC. Translation gives CASSLSTNAWPYEQYF.

The sample holds many counts of this clonotype. The rearrangement links TRBV7-2 to TRBJ2-3; 9 nucleotides match TRBD2. J lost 8 bases, V lost 1 base, and 10 bases had no gene match. This CDR3 is built from 16 residues. Germline V lookup: CDR1 SGHTA, CDR2 FQGNSA. This CDR3 reads CASSLVAGVGQGTQYF. In DNA, the CDR3 is TGTGCCAGCAGCTTAGTAGCGGGAGTGGGGCAGGGTACGCAGTATTTT.

Ten or more counts support this clonotype. The chain combines TRBV7-9 with TRBJ2-2; TRBD2 is a possible D gene (5 bases). The CDR3 is made up of 14 amino acids. Germline CDR1 and CDR2: SEHNR and FQNEAQ (reference sequence). V lost 3 bases to trimming and J lost 4 bases, with 9 bases between them. CDR3 nucleotide sequence: TGTGCCAGCAGCTTTCCAGGAGGCACCGGGGAGCTGTTTTTT. Protein product: CASSFPGGTGELFF.

The table lists this clonotype with many counts. The V gene is TRBV20-1, the J gene TRBJ2-7; D not resolved. CDR3 length: 13 residues. Trimming stripped 3 bases from V and 0 bases from J, with 9 bases between. Germline assignment: CDR1 DFQATT and CDR2 SNEGSKA (reference sequence). The CDR3 spells CSASSLSSYEQYF. The CDR3 DNA is TGCAGTGCTAGCTCCCTTAGCTCCTACGAGCAGTACTTC.

V gene TRBV5-1 combines with J gene TRBJ2-3, with 8 bases lining up with TRBD2. Trimming cost V 4 bases and J 0 bases; bases outside gene matches: 4. Germline CDR1 SGHRS, CDR2 YFSETQ. The CDR3 contains 15 residues. The CDR3, as DNA: TGCGCCAGCAGCACTAGCGGCCTTAGCACAGATACGCAGTATTTT. This translates into CASSTSGLSTDTQYF.

This clonotype came up a few times. The V gene is TRBV6-1, the J gene TRBJ1-1; weak D call: TRBD1 (5 bases). The germline CDR1 and CDR2 sequences are MNHNS and SASEGT. Trimming removed 5 bases at V and 5 bases at J, with 24 bases between. The CDR3 is made up of 17 amino acids. CDR3 loop: CASSTPGLLPMGTEAFF. The CDR3, as DNA: TGTGCCAGCAGTACTCCGGGACTCCTTCCAATGGGGACTGAAGCTTTCTTT.

This clonotype was counted many times. The chain couples TRBV10-3 to TRBJ1-1, with D maybe TRBD1 (5 bases). Germline CDR1 is ENHRY and CDR2 is SYGVKD. The CDR3 is 14 amino acids. Trimming removed 10 bases from V and 2 bases from J, with 17 bases in between. CDR3 sequence reads: CASTRDGGNTEAFF. The CDR3 DNA reads as TGTGCCAGTACGCGCGACGGGGGTAACACTGAAGCTTTCTTT.

This clonotype was observed at least ten times. The V gene is TRBV10-3, the J gene TRBJ1-5; D unresolved. CDR3 length equals 13 residues. Germline V gene lookup returns CDR1 ENHRY and CDR2 SYGVKD. V lost 0 bases and J lost 4, with 4 bases in between. The CDR3 DNA is TGTGCCATCAGTGAGTCCTGGAATCAGCCCCAGCATTTT. Translated: CAISESWNQPQHF.

This clonotype was counted at least ten times. The chain has TRBV7-9 and TRBJ2-2; 10 nucleotides align to TRBD2. The germline gives CDR1 SEHNR, CDR2 FQNEAQ (reference sequence). After removal of 7 bases from V and 6 bases from J, the junction contained 14 bases not matched to a gene. This CDR3 region has 17 residues. The CDR3 loop is CASNKWGPGLAPGELFF. The CDR3 DNA follows: TGTGCCAGCAACAAATGGGGCCCGGGACTAGCGCCCGGGGAGCTGTTTTTT.

The rearrangement joins TRBV29-1 to TRBJ1-4, with 10 nucleotides matching TRBD1. Germline values: CDR1 SQVTM, CDR2 ANQGSEA. Trimming removed 6 bases from V and 8 bases from J; junction bases left unmatched: 6. This CDR3 region has 13 residues. This chain's CDR3 is CSVTGQGLEKLFF. The CDR3 coding sequence is TGCAGCGTCACGGGACAGGGGCTAGAAAAACTGTTTTTT. Together with reference TRBV29-1 and TRBJ1-4, the CDR3 gives the full variable domain: SAVISQKPSRDICQRGTSLTIQCQVDSQVTMMFWYRQQPGQSLTLIATANQGSEATYESGFVIDKFPISRPNLTFSTLTVSNMSPEDSSIYLCSVTGQGLEKLFFGSGTQLSVL.

The V call is TRBV5-6, the J call TRBJ2-3; 8 nucleotides line up with TRBD2. V lost 7 bases, J lost 1 base, and 5 bases stayed unmatched. The germline CDR1 and CDR2 sequences are SGHDT and YYEEEE. The CDR3 is made up of 14 amino acids. The CDR3 DNA is TGTGCCAGCCGTACTAGCGGAGGCACAGATACGCAGTATTTT. This codes for CASRTSGGTDTQYF.

The V gene is TRBV11-2, the J gene TRBJ2-2; 9 nucleotides match TRBD2. Unmatched junction bases numbered 6, after V lost 5 bases and J lost 5 bases. Germline V CDR1 and CDR2: SGHAT, FQNNGV. CDR3 length equals 15 residues. The DNA for the CDR3 is TGTGCCAGCAGCCCGGGACTAGCTTCTACCGGGGAGCTGTTTTTT. Protein product: CASSPGLASTGELFF. The whole variable domain, remainder taken from reference TRBV11-2 and TRBJ2-2, is EAGVAQSPRYKIIEKRQSVAFWCNPISGHATLYWYQQILGQGPKLLIQFQNNGVVDDSQLPKDRFSAERLKGVDSTLKIQPAKLEDSAVYLCASSPGLASTGELFFGEGSRLTVL.

There are a few counts of this clonotype. The chain carries TRBV28 and TRBJ2-4, with TRBD1 matching over 7 bases. Trimming took 6 bases from V and 2 from J; bases not matched to a gene: 4. The CDR3 runs to 14 residues. Per the germline V gene, CDR1 is MDHEN and CDR2 is SYDVKM. CDR3 region: CASRQGQSKNIQYF. CDR3 DNA: TGTGCCAGCAGGCAGGGACAGTCCAAAAACATTCAGTACTTC.

The chain is built from TRBV5-1 and TRBJ2-5; 11 nucleotides align to TRBD2. The V gene's germline CDR1 is SGHRS and CDR2 YFSETQ. The J segment lost 3 bases and the V segment lost 3 bases, leaving 7 bases of the junction unmatched. The CDR3 totals 16 residues. The DNA of the CDR3 is TGCGCCAGCAGCTCCTCAGGGACTAGCGGCGAAGAGACCCAGTACTTC. Amino acids: CASSSSGTSGEETQYF.

This clonotype appeared many times. The gene calls are TRBV11-2 and TRBJ2-3; TRBD2 matches at 10 bases. Germline CDR1 and CDR2: SGHAT and FQNNGV. Unmatched junction bases numbered 8, after V lost 5 bases and J lost 3 bases. This CDR3 is 16 amino acids long. DNA of the CDR3: TGTGCCAGCAGCATCCAGCGGGAGGGCTGGACAGATACGCAGTATTTT. It codes for CASSIQREGWTDTQYF.

In its sample, this clonotype was seen a few times. The V gene is TRBV30, the J gene TRBJ1-1; no clear D. This CDR3 comprises 18 residues. V was pared by 3 bases and J by 6 bases, with 29 bases between. The germline gives CDR1 GTSNPN, CDR2 SVGIG (reference sequence). CDR3 DNA sequence: TGTGCCTGGAGCGCCCCACCCAGAGCCGGGCCCGCAGTAGCTGAAGCTTTCTTT. Protein sequence: CAWSAPPRAGPAVAEAFF.

This chain joins TRBV13 and TRBJ2-7, with D possibly being TRBD1 (6 bases). This CDR3 is built from 14 residues. The germline CDR1 and CDR2 sequences are PRHDT and FYEKMQ (reference sequence). The V end was cut by 2 bases, the J end by 7 bases, with 15 bases between. The CDR3 loop reads CASSLRGIGVEQYF. CDR3 DNA: TGTGCCAGCAGCTTAAGGGGGATCGGGGTAGAGCAGTACTTC.

This clonotype was recorded at least ten times. This chain uses TRBV9 with TRBJ2-1, with a weak D call TRBD2 (6 bases). In germline, CDR1 is SGDLS, CDR2 YYNGEE. The V end lost 3 bases, the J end lost 2 bases, and 24 bases lay between the germline ends. CDR3 size: 19 residues. The CDR3 sequence is CASSAPLAGPLPTYNEQFF. CDR3 nucleotides: TGTGCCAGCAGCGCCCCGCTGGCGGGACCTCTACCAACCTACAATGAGCAGTTCTTC.

The table lists this clonotype with many counts. The rearrangement links TRBV4-1 to TRBJ2-7; the D gene is possibly TRBD2 (5 bases). The germline V gene encodes CDR1 MGHRA and CDR2 YSYEKL. V was trimmed by 3 bases and J by 3 bases, leaving 9 bases between them. The length of the CDR3 is 13 residues. The CDR3 bases are TGCGCCAGCAGCCAGCTTCGGGACTACGAGCAGTACTTC. Translation: CASSQLRDYEQYF.

V usage is TRBV10-3 and J usage is TRBJ1-2; no clear D. Trimming took 4 bases from V and 6 from J, leaving 9 bases between them. Germline assignment: CDR1 ENHRY and CDR2 SYGVKD. CDR3 length: 12 residues. The CDR3: CAISGGGNGYTF. The CDR3 DNA is TGTGCCATCAGTGGGGGAGGGAATGGCTACACCTTC.

This clonotype showed up just a few times. This chain links TRBV5-1 with TRBJ2-7; D call uncertain. V was clipped by 0 bases and J by 3 bases, with 10 bases between them. The CDR3 is 14 amino acids. Germline V gene data show CDR1 as SGHRS and CDR2 as YFSETQ. The CDR3 nucleotides are TGCGCCAGCAGCTTGGACGGTTTTTTCTACGAGCAGTACTTC. Amino acid sequence: CASSLDGFFYEQYF.

This clonotype was recorded at least ten times. The rearrangement uses TRBV29-1 and TRBJ2-7, with 12 bases lining up with TRBD2. The length of the CDR3 is 14 residues. Trimming cost V 2 bases and J 7 bases; bases outside gene matches: 6. Germline V gene data show CDR1 as SQVTM and CDR2 as ANQGSEA. CDR3 sequence reads: CSVERLLAGGEQYF. CDR3 coding DNA: TGCAGCGTTGAAAGGCTGCTAGCGGGAGGGGAGCAGTACTTC.

There are many counts of this clonotype. The rearrangement links TRBV7-6 to TRBJ2-7, with D possibly TRBD1 on 5 matching bases. Between the trimmed V and J ends, which lost 3 bases and 0 bases, there was a span of 12 bases. This CDR3 is 15 amino acids long. In germline, CDR1 is SGHVS, CDR2 FNYEAQ. CDR3 region: CASSFSDDSSYEQYF. The CDR3, as DNA: TGTGCCAGCAGCTTTTCAGATGACAGCTCCTACGAGCAGTACTTC.

This clonotype was recorded at least ten times. This chain uses TRBV20-1 with TRBJ1-5; possibly TRBD1 for D (5 bases). Germline CDR1 DFQATT, CDR2 SNEGSKA (reference sequence). CDR3 length: 13 amino acids. Trimming shortened V by 1 base and J by 6 bases, and 10 bases separated the two germline ends. CDR3 DNA: TGCAGTGCTAGAGGGGGGGACGGTCAGCCCCAGCATTTT. Translating it yields CSARGGDGQPQHF.

This clonotype occurred many times. DNA for the CDR3: TGCGCCAGCAGCCACAGCGGCGGGAGCTACGAGCAGTACTTC. It translates to CASSHSGGSYEQYF. The V and J genes are TRBV4-1 and TRBJ2-7; 7 nucleotides align to TRBD2. CDR3 length equals 14 residues. CDR1 and CDR2 from the germline V gene are MGHRA and YSYEKL. V gave up 3 bases and J gave up 3 bases; unmatched junction bases: 5.

This clonotype was observed a few times. V is TRBV11-2 and J is TRBJ1-3; D unclear. CDR1 and CDR2 (germline): SGHAT, FQNNGV. CDR3 size: 17 residues. The V end lost 4 bases, the J end lost 0 bases, and 16 bases lay between the germline ends. In DNA, the CDR3 is TGTGCCAGCAGCTCGTCCTTTCTACCCAACTCTGGAAACACCATATATTTT. Translation: CASSSSFLPNSGNTIYF.